The clone carrying this T cell receptor beta chain was counted ten times or more. This specimen comes from a study of regulatory T cells in long-lasting Graves disease. The germline gives CDR1 MDHEN, CDR2 SYDVKM. This CDR3 has 14 residues. J was trimmed by 4 bases and V by 2 bases; bases with no gene match: 5. Time point: newly diagnosed GD, antithyroid drugs for less than 3 months. The authors made the TCR library using RNA they extracted from PBMCs. iRepertoire HTBI primers and Arm-PCR of CDR3 regions built TCR beta libraries. TCRdb re-derived calls from the multiplex PCR reads in MiXCR, one entry per CDR3 protein. In the table there are 550,000 or so distinct CDR3 sequences, 12% of which are singletons. These same data were also listed under a study on T cells in Graves' hyperthyroidism and ophthalmopathy. This second study notes: In patients aged 18 to 65, hyperthyroidism was newly diagnosed, with duration under 2 months. Primed by the HTBI set, a first-round RT-PCR was run on the TCR CDR3.

V usage is TRBV28 and J usage is TRBJ2-7; TRBD1 matches 7 bases. This material consisted of peripheral blood mononuclear cells (PBMCs), taken at new diagnosis, from a patient treated with antithyroid drugs. This clonotype originated in a woman aged 25 to 39 with Graves disease. Here the CDR3 DNA reads TGTGCCAGCAGTTTAAGGGGGCTCCTATACGAGCAGTACTTC. Translated: CASSLRGLLYEQYF.